This T cell receptor (beta chain) originates from a study of T-cell memory formation after mild COVID-19. Study overall: The TCR clusters were mostly specific to one donor. Findings of the study overall: A second wave expanding day 15 to 37 was CD4+-biased; contracting clones were balanced. Largely, contracting CD4+ clones fell within CM and EM, and contracting CD8+ clones within EMRA. That cross-reactive memory joined was suggested by some responding clones appearing in pre-infection memory.

In its sample, this clonotype was seen many times. Its antigen remains unidentified. TCRdb used MiXCR to reprocess the 5' RACE reads, holding one entry per CDR3 protein. Among 300,000 to 400,000 distinct CDR3 sequences listed, approximately 15% were seen once. The V end was cut by 4 bases, the J end by 3 bases, with 19 bases between. Per germline, CDR1 LGHNA and CDR2 YSLEER. The CDR3 covers 18 residues. Sequenced sample: PBMCs or a T cell subset sorted from them (not recorded which). This receptor was taken from a man younger than 30 who had mild COVID-19 (a few samples of this study predate the infection). Cell type and time point are not known. V and J are TRBV4-3 and TRBJ2-6; D might be TRBD2 (6 bases). This chain's CDR3 is CASSRRTGGEFGANVLTF. The CDR3 nucleotides are TGCGCCAGCAGCCGCAGAACCGGAGGGGAGTTTGGGGCCAACGTCCTGACTTTC.